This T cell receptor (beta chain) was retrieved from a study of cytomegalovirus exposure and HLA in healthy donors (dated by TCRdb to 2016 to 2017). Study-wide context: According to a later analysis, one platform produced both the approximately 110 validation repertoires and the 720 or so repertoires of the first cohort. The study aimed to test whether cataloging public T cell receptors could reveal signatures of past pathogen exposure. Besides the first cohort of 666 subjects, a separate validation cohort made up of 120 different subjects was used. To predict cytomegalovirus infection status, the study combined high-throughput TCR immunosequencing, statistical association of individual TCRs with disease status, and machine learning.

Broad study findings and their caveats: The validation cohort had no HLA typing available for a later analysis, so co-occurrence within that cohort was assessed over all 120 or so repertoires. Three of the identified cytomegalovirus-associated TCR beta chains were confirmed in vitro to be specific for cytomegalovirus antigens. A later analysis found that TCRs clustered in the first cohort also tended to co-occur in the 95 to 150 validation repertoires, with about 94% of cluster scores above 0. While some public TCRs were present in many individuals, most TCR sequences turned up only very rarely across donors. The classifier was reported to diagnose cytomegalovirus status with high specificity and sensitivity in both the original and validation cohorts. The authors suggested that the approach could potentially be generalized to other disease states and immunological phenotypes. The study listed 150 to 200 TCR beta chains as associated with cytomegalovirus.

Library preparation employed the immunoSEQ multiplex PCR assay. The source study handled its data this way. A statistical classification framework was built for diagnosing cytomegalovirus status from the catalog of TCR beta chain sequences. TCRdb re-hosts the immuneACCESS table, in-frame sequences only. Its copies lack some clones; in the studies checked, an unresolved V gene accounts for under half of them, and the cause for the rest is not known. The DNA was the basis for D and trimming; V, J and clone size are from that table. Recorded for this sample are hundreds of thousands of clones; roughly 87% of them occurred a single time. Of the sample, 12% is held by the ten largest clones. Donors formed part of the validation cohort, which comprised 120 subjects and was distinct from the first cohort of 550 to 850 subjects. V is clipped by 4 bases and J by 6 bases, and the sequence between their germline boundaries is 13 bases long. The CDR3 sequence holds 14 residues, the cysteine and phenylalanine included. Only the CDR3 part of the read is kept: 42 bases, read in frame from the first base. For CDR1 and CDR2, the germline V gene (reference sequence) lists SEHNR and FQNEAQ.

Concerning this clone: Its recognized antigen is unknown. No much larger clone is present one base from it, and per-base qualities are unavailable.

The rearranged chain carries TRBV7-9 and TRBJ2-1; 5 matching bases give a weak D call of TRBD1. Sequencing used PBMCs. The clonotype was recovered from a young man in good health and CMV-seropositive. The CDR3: CASSSPQQGNEQFF. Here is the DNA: TGTGCCAGCAGCTCCCCGCAGCAGGGCAATGAGCAGTTCTTC.